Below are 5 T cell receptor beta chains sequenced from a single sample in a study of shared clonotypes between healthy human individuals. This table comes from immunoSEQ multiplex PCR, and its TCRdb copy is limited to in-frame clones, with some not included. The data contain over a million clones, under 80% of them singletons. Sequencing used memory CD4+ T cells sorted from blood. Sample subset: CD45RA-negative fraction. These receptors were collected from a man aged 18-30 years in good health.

This CDR3 reads CASSPRQGSVKTQYF. The DNA of the CDR3 is TGTGCCAGTAGTCCAAGACAGGGTTCTGTAAAGACCCAGTACTTC. The chain couples TRBV19 to TRBJ2-5; TRBD1 agrees at 7 bases. This CDR3 has 15 amino acids. V gave up 5 bases and J gave up 6 bases; unmatched junction bases: 12. Germline V gene lookup returns CDR1 LNHDA and CDR2 SQIVND (reference sequence).

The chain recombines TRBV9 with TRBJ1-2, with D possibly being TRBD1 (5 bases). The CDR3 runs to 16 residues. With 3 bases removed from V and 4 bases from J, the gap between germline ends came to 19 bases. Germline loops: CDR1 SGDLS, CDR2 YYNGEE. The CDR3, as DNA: TGTGCCAGCAGCGCAGAGGCCCGGGGGGGGACCTATGGCTACACCTTC. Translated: CASSAEARGGTYGYTF. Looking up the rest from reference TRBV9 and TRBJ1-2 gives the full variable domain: DSGVTQTPKHLITATGQRVTLRCSPRSGDLSVYWYQQSLDQGLQFLIQYYNGEERAKGNILERFSAQQFPDLHSELNLSSLELGDSALYFCASSAEARGGTYGYTFGSGTRLTVV.

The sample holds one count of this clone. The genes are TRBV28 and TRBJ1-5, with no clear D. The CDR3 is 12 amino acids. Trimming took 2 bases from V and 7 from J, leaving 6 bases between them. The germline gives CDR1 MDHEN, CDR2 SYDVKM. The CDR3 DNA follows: TGTGCCAGCAGTTTACAGGTACAGCCCCAGCATTTT. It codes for CASSLQVQPQHF.

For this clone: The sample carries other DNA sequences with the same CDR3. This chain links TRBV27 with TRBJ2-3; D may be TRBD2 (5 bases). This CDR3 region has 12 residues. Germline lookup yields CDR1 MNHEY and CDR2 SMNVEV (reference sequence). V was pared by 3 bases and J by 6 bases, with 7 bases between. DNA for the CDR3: TGTGCCAGCAGTTTTCGAGGGGATACGCAGTATTTT. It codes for CASSFRGDTQYF.

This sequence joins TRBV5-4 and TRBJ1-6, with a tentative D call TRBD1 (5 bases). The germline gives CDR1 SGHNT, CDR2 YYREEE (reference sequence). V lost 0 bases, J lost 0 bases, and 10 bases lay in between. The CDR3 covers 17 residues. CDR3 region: CASSLGQLSSYNSPLHF. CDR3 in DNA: TGTGCCAGCAGCTTGGGACAGTTGAGCTCCTATAATTCACCCCTCCACTTT.